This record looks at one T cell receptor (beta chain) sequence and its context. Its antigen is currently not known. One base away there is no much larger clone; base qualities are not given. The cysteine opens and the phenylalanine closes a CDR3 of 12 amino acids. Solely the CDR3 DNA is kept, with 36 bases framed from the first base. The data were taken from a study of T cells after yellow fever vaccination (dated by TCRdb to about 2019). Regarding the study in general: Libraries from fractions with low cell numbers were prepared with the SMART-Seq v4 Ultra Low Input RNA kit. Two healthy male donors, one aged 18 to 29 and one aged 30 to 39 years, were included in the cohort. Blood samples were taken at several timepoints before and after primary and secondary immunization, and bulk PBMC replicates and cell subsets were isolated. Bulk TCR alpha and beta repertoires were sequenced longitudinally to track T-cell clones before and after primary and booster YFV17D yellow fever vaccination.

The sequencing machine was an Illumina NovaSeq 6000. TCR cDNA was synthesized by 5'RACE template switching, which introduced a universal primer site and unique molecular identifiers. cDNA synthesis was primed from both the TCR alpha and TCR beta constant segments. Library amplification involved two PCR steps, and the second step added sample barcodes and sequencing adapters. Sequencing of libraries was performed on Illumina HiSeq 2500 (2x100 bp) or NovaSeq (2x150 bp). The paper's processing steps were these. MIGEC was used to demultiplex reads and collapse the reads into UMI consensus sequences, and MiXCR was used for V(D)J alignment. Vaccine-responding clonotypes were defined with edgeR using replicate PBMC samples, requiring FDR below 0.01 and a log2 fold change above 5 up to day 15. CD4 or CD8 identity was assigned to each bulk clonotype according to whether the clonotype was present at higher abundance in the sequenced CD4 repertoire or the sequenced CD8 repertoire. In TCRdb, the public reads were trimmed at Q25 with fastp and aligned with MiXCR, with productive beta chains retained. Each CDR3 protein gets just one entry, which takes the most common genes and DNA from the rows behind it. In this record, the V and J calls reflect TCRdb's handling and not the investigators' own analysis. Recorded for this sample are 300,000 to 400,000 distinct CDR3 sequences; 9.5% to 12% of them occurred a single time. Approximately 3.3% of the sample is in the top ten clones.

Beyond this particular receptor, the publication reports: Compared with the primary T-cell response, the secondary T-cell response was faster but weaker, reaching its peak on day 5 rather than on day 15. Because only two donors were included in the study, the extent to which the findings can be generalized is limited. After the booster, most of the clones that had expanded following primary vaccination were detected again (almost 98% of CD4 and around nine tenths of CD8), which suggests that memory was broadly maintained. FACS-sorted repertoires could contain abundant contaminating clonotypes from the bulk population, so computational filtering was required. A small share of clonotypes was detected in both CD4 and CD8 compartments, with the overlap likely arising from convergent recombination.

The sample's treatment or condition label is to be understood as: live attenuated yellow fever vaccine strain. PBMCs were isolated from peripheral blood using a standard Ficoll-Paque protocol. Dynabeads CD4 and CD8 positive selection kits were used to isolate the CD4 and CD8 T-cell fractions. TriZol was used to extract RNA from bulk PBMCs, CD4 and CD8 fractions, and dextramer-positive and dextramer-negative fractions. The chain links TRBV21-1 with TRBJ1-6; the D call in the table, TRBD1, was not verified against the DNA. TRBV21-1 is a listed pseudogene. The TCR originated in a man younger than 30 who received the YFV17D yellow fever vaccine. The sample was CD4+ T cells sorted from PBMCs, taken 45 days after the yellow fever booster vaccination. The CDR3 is CASGQGNSPLHF. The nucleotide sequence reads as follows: TGTGCCAGCGGACAGGGGAATTCACCCCTCCACTTT.